The 5 T cell receptor beta chains in this list originate from one sample, sequenced in a study of Ad26.COV2.S vaccination and SARS-CoV-2 variants. Produced via immunoSEQ multiplex PCR; TCRdb's table is partial and in-frame only. The data show 120,000 to 150,000 clones, with 75% to 90% seen just once and 5% held by the top ten. Sequencing used peripheral blood, obtained after recovery from COVID-19. The receptors originated from a human donor who had recovered from COVID-19.

The chain uses TRBV4-3 and TRBJ1-5; tentative D call: TRBD1 (6 bases). Germline assignment: CDR1 LGHNA and CDR2 YSLEER. V was shortened by 0 bases and J by 11 bases, with 11 bases between the two germline ends. The CDR3 covers 13 residues. CDR3 region: CASSQDRGEAQHF. The CDR3 DNA reads TGCGCCAGCAGCCAAGATAGGGGGGAGGCCCAGCATTTT.

The V gene is TRBV5-5, the J gene TRBJ2-6; possibly TRBD1 for D (6 bases). Germline V lookup: CDR1 SGHKS, CDR2 YYEKEE (reference sequence). CDR3 length: 14 residues. The V and J ends lost 5 bases and 4 bases respectively, with 10 bases between them. The CDR3 DNA sequence: TGTGCCAGCAGTACCACAGGGGGGGCCAACGTCCTGACTTTC. The encoded protein is CASSTTGGANVLTF.

The chain combines TRBV28 with TRBJ1-5; 7 nucleotides line up with TRBD1. The V and J ends lost 5 bases and 5 bases, in that order; junction bases with no gene match: 3. The CDR3 is 13 amino acids. From germline, CDR1 is MDHEN and CDR2 SYDVKM. This CDR3 is CASSQGGYQPQHF. The DNA for the CDR3 is TGTGCCAGCAGTCAGGGGGGGTATCAGCCCCAGCATTTT.

The chain couples TRBV7-6 to TRBJ1-4; 8 bases are shared with TRBD1. The CDR3 sequence is 15 residues long. V lost 4 bases, J lost 0 bases, and 1 base stayed unmatched. Germline V gives CDR1 SGHVS, CDR2 FNYEAQ. The DNA of the CDR3 is TGTGCCAGCAGCTCGGACAGGGCAACTAATGAAAAACTGTTTTTT. It encodes CASSSDRATNEKLFF.

The rearrangement links TRBV12-5 to TRBJ1-5; 7 positions match TRBD1. Trimming removed 0 bases from V and 6 bases from J; junction bases left unmatched: 8. Germline values: CDR1 LGHNT, CDR2 FRNRAP. The CDR3 is 16 residues long. CDR3 loop: CASGLVGEGAGQPQHF. DNA for the CDR3: TGTGCTAGTGGTTTGGTAGGTGAGGGGGCCGGTCAGCCCCAGCATTTT.